A single sample is the source of the 12 T cell receptor beta chains below, sequenced in a study of blood T cell repertoires in COVID-19. Clones were read by immunoSEQ multiplex PCR, and TCRdb kept only the in-frame ones, dropping some. The data show about 100,000 clones, approximately 86% seen once. The sample consisted of peripheral blood. The source is a man in his fifties with active or convalescent COVID-19.

This clone was seen a single time. The CDR3 DNA sequence: TGTGCCAGCAGTACCGACGGCAGAGGCGATGAGCAGTTCTTC. Translating gives CASSTDGRGDEQFF. The rearrangement uses TRBV6-5 and TRBJ2-1; D gene unclear. With 5 bases removed from V and 8 bases from J, the gap between germline ends came to 16 bases. The CDR3 runs to 14 residues. Germline CDR1 MNHEY, CDR2 SVGAGI.

The rearrangement joins TRBV10-2 to TRBJ1-1, with D perhaps TRBD1 (6 bases). This CDR3 has 12 residues. Trimming removed 2 bases from V and 5 bases from J, with 6 bases in between. Germline lookup yields CDR1 WSHSY and CDR2 SAAADI. The CDR3 DNA reads TGCGCCAGCAGTGAGCAGGGGACTGAAGCTTTCTTT. This codes for CASSEQGTEAFF.

The chain uses TRBV29-1 and TRBJ1-2; D is unresolved. CDR1 is SQVTM, CDR2 ANQGSEA, per germline. Trimming pared 6 bases from V and 2 bases from J, leaving 16 bases between. This CDR3 is built from 14 residues. CDR3 region: CSVGANRVNYGYTF. CDR3 in DNA: TGCAGCGTCGGAGCTAATCGTGTGAACTATGGCTACACCTTC.

The rearrangement joins TRBV5-1 to TRBJ1-2, with D tentatively TRBD1 (5 bases). V was shortened by 0 bases and J by 6 bases, with 12 bases between the two germline ends. Germline assignment: CDR1 SGHRS and CDR2 YFSETQ. This CDR3 contains 14 residues. The CDR3 is CASSLGTPGNGYTF. As DNA, the CDR3 is TGCGCCAGCAGCTTGGGGACACCTGGAAATGGCTACACCTTC.

The V and J genes are TRBV6-5 and TRBJ2-7, with 10 bases aligning to TRBD1. CDR1 and CDR2 from the germline V gene are MNHEY and SVGAGI. The V segment lost 0 bases and the J segment 6 bases; nucleotides outside the gene matches: 5. This CDR3 has 15 residues. CDR3 residues: CASSYSTGGYREQYF. For the CDR3, the DNA is TGTGCCAGCAGTTACTCGACAGGGGGCTATCGCGAGCAGTACTTC.

The chain uses TRBV12-3 or TRBV12-4 and TRBJ1-2; D is undetermined. V was shortened by 3 bases and J by 4 bases, with 9 bases between the two germline ends. The CDR3 runs 13 residues. The CDR3 region is CASSFPSGYGYTF. CDR3 nucleotide sequence: TGTGCCAGCAGTTTTCCTAGTGGCTATGGCTACACCTTC.

This clone was detected only a few times. CDR3 sequence (DNA): TGTGCCAGCAGCCCATACCGGGAGGGGCTAGCTTTCTTT. The encoded protein is CASSPYREGLAFF. V and J are TRBV11-3 and TRBJ1-1; D perhaps matches TRBD1 (5 bases). Germline V gene lookup returns CDR1 SGHNT and CDR2 YENEEA. V lost 5 bases to trimming and J lost 10 bases, with 17 bases between them. The CDR3 sequence is 13 residues long.

This chain joins TRBV14 and TRBJ1-2; TRBD1 matches 7 bases. The CDR3 spans 15 residues. Germline V CDR1 and CDR2: SGHDN, FVKESK. V shed 2 bases, J shed 6 bases, and the junction held 9 bases outside the gene matches. In nucleotides, the CDR3 is TGTGCCAGCAGCCAACGGTGGCAGGGGGAAAATGGCTACACCTTC. Protein sequence: CASSQRWQGENGYTF.

The V call is TRBV5-1, the J call TRBJ2-7; 7 bases fit TRBD2. The V segment lost 5 bases and the J segment 7 bases; nucleotides outside the gene matches: 12. CDR1 SGHRS and CDR2 YFSETQ come from the germline V gene. The CDR3 spans 14 residues. CDR3 amino acids: CASRPSSGLGEQYF. As DNA, the CDR3 is TGCGCCAGCAGACCCTCTAGCGGCTTGGGGGAGCAGTACTTC.

The V and J genes are TRBV5-1 and TRBJ2-5; D might be TRBD1 (5 bases). CDR1 is SGHRS, CDR2 YFSETQ, per germline. This CDR3 has 14 amino acids. V was cut by 2 bases and J by 0 bases, with 8 bases left in between. CDR3 in amino acids: CASSFGQNQETQYF. The CDR3 nucleotides read TGCGCCAGCAGCTTCGGACAAAACCAAGAGACCCAGTACTTC.

V is TRBV11-2 and J is TRBJ2-1, with D perhaps matching TRBD1 (5 bases). This CDR3 is built from 14 residues. The V gene lost 3 bases and the J gene lost 6 bases, with 12 bases spanning the gap. Germline CDR1 reads SGHAT; CDR2 reads FQNNGV. CDR3 in amino acids: CASSFWGLSNEQFF. CDR3 DNA: TGTGCCAGCAGCTTCTGGGGCCTTAGCAATGAGCAGTTCTTC.

The chain carries TRBV5-1 and TRBJ1-2; 8 positions agree with TRBD1. The CDR3 is 15 amino acids. Looked up from germline, CDR1 is SGHRS and CDR2 is YFSETQ. V trimming: 2 bases; J trimming: 8 bases; junction bases outside the gene matches: 11. CDR3 sequence reads: CASSLDGQGKLGYTF. CDR3 DNA: TGCGCCAGCAGCTTAGACGGACAGGGTAAATTGGGCTACACCTTC.